These T cell receptor beta chains were read from a single sample in a study of cytomegalovirus exposure and HLA in healthy donors. Clones were sequenced by immunoSEQ multiplex PCR, and TCRdb holds only the in-frame ones, with some missing. The profile shows approximately 120,000 clones, 73% of them singletons. Sequencing was done on a sample of PBMCs. The receptors originated from a man aged 40-49 years in good health and CMV-seronegative. The CDR3 runs from the conserved cysteine through the conserved F or W. Fields, in order: clone size, J gene, V gene, CDR3 protein. Size is omitted from some rows. Given values are once, few, many or a class for expanded clones.

size: -
J: TRBJ2-1
V: TRBV5-1
CDR3: CASRLAGDYNEQFF

size: -
J: TRBJ1-1
V: TRBV7-9
CDR3: CASSPVGTEAFF

size: -
J: TRBJ1-5
V: TRBV4-2
CDR3: CASSLAGQSNQPQHF

size: once
J: TRBJ1-5
V: TRBV28
CDR3: CASNLDRGPNQPQHF

size: -
J: TRBJ1-6
V: TRBV7-8
CDR3: CASTNDRGNSPLHF

size: -
J: TRBJ2-3
V: TRBV4-2
CDR3: CASSQHGETDTQYF

size: -
J: TRBJ2-2
V: TRBV5-1
CDR3: CASSLALGQKNTGELFF

size: -
J: TRBJ2-7
V: TRBV27
CDR3: CASSLSGLVYEQYF

size: -
J: TRBJ1-2
V: TRBV7-9
CDR3: CASIPSGRGVGYTF

size: -
J: TRBJ2-5
V: TRBV5-6
CDR3: CASSLRETQYF

size: -
J: TRBJ2-7
V: TRBV6-5
CDR3: CASSYDRTYEQYF

size: -
J: TRBJ1-1
V: TRBV5-1
CDR3: CASSLVGGEVNTEAFF

size: few
J: TRBJ1-2
V: TRBV9
CDR3: CASSVGTVTSYGYTF

size: -
J: TRBJ1-5
V: TRBV7-3
CDR3: CASSMGGDQPQHF

size: -
J: TRBJ1-2
V: TRBV13
CDR3: CASSLGLRQGPNYGYTF

size: once
J: TRBJ1-3
V: TRBV6-5
CDR3: CASSYSRGNTIYF

size: -
J: TRBJ2-7
V: TRBV9
CDR3: CASSAWGRAATNEQYF